These 2 T cell receptor beta chains originate from one sample sequenced in a study of Ad26.COV2.S vaccination and SARS-CoV-2 variants. The protocol was immunoSEQ multiplex PCR, while the TCRdb copy is restricted to in-frame clones and leaves out a portion. The sample includes 300,000 to 400,000 clones, around 90% of them seen just once. Treatment described: some 20 received Ad26.COV2.S at low or high dose, single or two shots; 5 received placebo; per-sample allocation not given. The investigators took samples on day 63 after the first vaccine or placebo injection. Sequenced material: peripheral blood, taken in a trial of Ad26.COV2.S vaccine versus placebo. Source of these receptors: a person between 18 and 65 years old who received the Ad26.COV2.S COVID-19 vaccine or a placebo.

CDR3 in amino acids: CATMIAGGNNEQFF. The CDR3 DNA is TGTGCCACCATGATAGCGGGGGGTAACAATGAGCAGTTCTTC. This rearrangement joins TRBV2 to TRBJ2-1; 10 nucleotides line up with TRBD2. V was clipped by 10 bases and J by 5 bases; unmatched bases: 8. CDR3 length: 14 residues. Germline CDR1 SNHLY, CDR2 FYNNEI. Drawing the rest from reference TRBV2 and TRBJ2-1, the complete variable domain is EPEVTQTPSHQVTQMGQEVILRCVPISNHLYFYWYRQILGQKVEFLVSFYNNEISEKSEIFDDQFSVERPDGSNFTLKIRSTKLEDSAMYFCATMIAGGNNEQFFGPGTRLTVL.

This clone was seen a handful of times. The V call is TRBV4-1, the J call TRBJ1-3; D remains unclear. The CDR3 is 15 residues long. The V end lost 6 bases, the J end lost 0 bases, and 12 bases lay between the germline ends. Per germline, CDR1 MGHRA and CDR2 YSYEKL. The DNA of the CDR3 is TGCGCCAGCAGAGAAAGCCTTTACTCTGGAAACACCATATATTTT. This codes for CASRESLYSGNTIYF.